The rows below give T cell receptor beta chains drawn from one sample of a study of cytomegalovirus exposure and HLA in healthy donors. TCRdb's table, derived via immunoSEQ multiplex PCR, lists solely in-frame clones and lacks some. The repertoire holds about 120,000 clones, with approximately 8.6% as singletons. The sequenced material came from PBMCs. Receptor source: a middle-aged woman in good health and CMV-seropositive. CDR3s include the opening cysteine and the closing phenylalanine or tryptophan. The D gene is left open where the match is weak.

>TRBD1|TRBV7-9
CASSFQGVAEAFF
>TRBD1|TRBV9
CASSGTGGLYNEQFF
>NA|TRBV6-6
CASSRSDEQFF
>TRBD1|TRBV5-1
CASSFRQGPHEQYF
>NA|TRBV4-2
CASSQAPVEVSDSPLHF
>TRBD2|TRBV5-4
CASSLVLAGGKETQYF
>NA|TRBV5-5
CASRMTGADSNQPQHF
>TRBD1|TRBV2
CASDRVQKETQYF
>TRBD2|TRBV15
CATSRDPGREETQYF
>NA|TRBV30
CAWSVARVSYGYTF
>TRBD2|TRBV4-2
CASSQDTGVAGKNEQFF
>TRBD1|TRBV5-6
CASSLQGAGEKLFF
>TRBD2|TRBV5-8
CASSLLAGGSGNEQFF
>TRBD1|TRBV5-1
CASSVSGGPGELFF
>NA|TRBV6-1
CASSERNYGYTF
>NA|TRBV27
CASSLSGFRNSNQPQHF
>TRBD1|TRBV6-1
CASSDRGLGTEAFF
>NA|TRBV4-2
CASSQASSRDTEAFF
>NA|TRBV6-1
CASSESRVSEKLFF
>TRBD1|TRBV25-1
CASRPGDRGYNEQFF
>NA|TRBV2
CASRAGTYSGANVLTF
>NA|TRBV6-1
CASSEFGSSSYNEQFF
>TRBD1|TRBV7-3
CASSLQGDHNEQFF
>NA|TRBV5-1
CASSPGQGGEQYF
>TRBD1|TRBV10-1
CASTGTELNEQYF
>TRBD1|TRBV11-2
CASSQNRGRPGELFF
>TRBD1|TRBV30
CAWSSDREDSPLHF
>NA|TRBV11-3
CASSEGSRGPTDTQYF
>NA|TRBV9
CASSGGTDYEQYF
>TRBD1|TRBV5-1
CASSSPGQGQALATNEKLFF
>TRBD2|TRBV7-7
CASSHPSGAPPDTQYF
>NA|TRBV2
CASSPEEDQPQHF
>NA|TRBV5-1
CASSLDTNTGELFF
>NA|TRBV15
CATSRVGGGGWHEQYF
>NA|TRBV5-1
CASRNGLGPTDEQYF
>NA|TRBV6-5
CASSYDDRNTGELFF
>NA|TRBV18
CASSSRVQGSNEKLFF
>NA|TRBV5-4
CASSWTANEQFF
>NA|TRBV14
CASSLTGYSPLHF
>NA|TRBV21-1
CASSNLLFRGVETEAFF
>NA|TRBV6-5
CASSWGHEQFF
>NA|TRBV10-1
CASSSGGTQYF
>TRBD1|TRBV7-8
CASSLVGGQGIYEQYF
>NA|TRBV7-2
CASSLGGGVGADTQYF
>NA|TRBV2
CASSGLRDSYGYTF
>NA|TRBV30
CAWSKGRGYTGELFF
>TRBD1|TRBV30
CAWSVGQGEATNEKLFF
>TRBD2|TRBV2
CASSEGAGVSTDTQYF
>TRBD1|TRBV27
CASSPMPGQGFADTQYF
>TRBD1|TRBV30
CAWRTGGGKAFF
>NA|TRBV18
CASSPPPGHYGYTF